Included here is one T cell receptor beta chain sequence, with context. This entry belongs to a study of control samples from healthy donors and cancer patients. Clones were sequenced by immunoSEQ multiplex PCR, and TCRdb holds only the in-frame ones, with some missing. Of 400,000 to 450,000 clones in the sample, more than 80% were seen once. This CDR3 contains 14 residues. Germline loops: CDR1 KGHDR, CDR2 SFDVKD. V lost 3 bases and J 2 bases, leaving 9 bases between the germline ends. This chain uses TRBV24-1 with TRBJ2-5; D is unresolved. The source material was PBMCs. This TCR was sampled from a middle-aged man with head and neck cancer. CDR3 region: CATSDPSPQETQYF. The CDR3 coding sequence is TGTGCCACCAGTGATCCCTCCCCTCAAGAGACCCAGTACTTC.